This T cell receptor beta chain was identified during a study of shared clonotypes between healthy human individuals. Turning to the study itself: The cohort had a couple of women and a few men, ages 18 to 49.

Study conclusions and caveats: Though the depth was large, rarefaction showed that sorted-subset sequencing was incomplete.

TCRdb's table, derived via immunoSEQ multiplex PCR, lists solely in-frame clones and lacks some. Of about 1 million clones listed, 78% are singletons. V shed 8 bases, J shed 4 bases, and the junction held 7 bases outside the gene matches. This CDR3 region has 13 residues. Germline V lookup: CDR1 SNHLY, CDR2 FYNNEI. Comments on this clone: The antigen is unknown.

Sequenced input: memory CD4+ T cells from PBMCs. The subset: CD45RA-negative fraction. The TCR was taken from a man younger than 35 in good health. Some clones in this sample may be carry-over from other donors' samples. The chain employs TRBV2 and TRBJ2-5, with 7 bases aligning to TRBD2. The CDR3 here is CASSGGSTETQYF. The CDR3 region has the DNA TGTGCCAGCTCCGGGGGGTCGACAGAGACCCAGTACTTC.